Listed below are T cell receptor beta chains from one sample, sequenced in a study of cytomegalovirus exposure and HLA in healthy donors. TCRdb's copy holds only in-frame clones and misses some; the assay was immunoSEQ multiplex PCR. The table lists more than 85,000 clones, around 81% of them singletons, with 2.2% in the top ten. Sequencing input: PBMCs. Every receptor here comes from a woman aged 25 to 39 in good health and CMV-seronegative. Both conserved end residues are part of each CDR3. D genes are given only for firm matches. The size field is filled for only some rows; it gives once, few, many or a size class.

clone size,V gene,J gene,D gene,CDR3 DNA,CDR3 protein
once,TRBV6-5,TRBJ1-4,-,TGTGCCAGCAGCCAGCAGGGATCAACTAATGAAAAACTGTTTTTT,CASSQQGSTNEKLFF
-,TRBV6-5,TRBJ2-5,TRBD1,TGTGCCAGCAGTTGGGGGACAGGGAGGGAGACCCAGTACTTC,CASSWGTGRETQYF
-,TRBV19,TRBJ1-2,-,TGTGCCAGTAGTATATCGAGGGACTATGGCTACACCTTC,CASSISRDYGYTF
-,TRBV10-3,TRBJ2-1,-,TGTGCCATCAGTGAGTCAGGTTCCAGGCCGGAGCAGTTCTTC,CAISESGSRPEQFF
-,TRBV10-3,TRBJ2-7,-,TGTGCCATCAGTGCCACTTCCTACGAGCAGTACTTC,CAISATSYEQYF
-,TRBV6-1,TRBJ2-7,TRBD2,TGTGCCAGCAGTTGGGGAACGGGGGGATACGAGCAGTACTTC,CASSWGTGGYEQYF
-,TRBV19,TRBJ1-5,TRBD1,TGTGCCAGTAGAAGGTCTGACAGGGCCGAACAGCCCCAGCATTTT,CASRRSDRAEQPQHF
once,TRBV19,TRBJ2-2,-,TGTGCCAGTAGCATTTCTAGGTCTGCCGGGGAGCTGTTTTTT,CASSISRSAGELFF
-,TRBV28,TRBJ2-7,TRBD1,TGTGCCAGCAGAGGGACAGGGGTGTACGAGCAGTACTTC,CASRGTGVYEQYF
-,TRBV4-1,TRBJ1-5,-,TGCGCCAGCAGCCAGGCCCGAAATAGCAATCAGCCCCAGCATTTT,CASSQARNSNQPQHF
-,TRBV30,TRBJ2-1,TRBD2,TGTGCCTGGAGTGTAGTAAGGACTAGCGGGAGATCCCACAATGAGCAGTTCTTC,CAWSVVRTSGRSHNEQFF
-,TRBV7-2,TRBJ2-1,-,TGTGCCAGCAGCCGAAGGAACAGGGATAATGAGCAGTTCTTC,CASSRRNRDNEQFF
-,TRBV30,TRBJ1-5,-,TGTGCCTGGGCACCGGGATCACCTCATCAGCCCCAGCATTTT,CAWAPGSPHQPQHF
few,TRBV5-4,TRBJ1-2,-,TGTGCCAGCAGCCCTGGCGGGGCAGGCGACTATGGCTACACCTTC,CASSPGGAGDYGYTF
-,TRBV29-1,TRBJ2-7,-,TGCAGCGTTTTCTTGGCGGACTCCTACGAGCAGTACTTC,CSVFLADSYEQYF
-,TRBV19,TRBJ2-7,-,TGTGCCAGTAGTATCCACTCCGACAGAACCTACGAGCAGTACTTC,CASSIHSDRTYEQYF
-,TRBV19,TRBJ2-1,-,TGTGCCAGTAAGGTCAACGTGGGGAGCTCCTACAATGAGCAGTTCTTC,CASKVNVGSSYNEQFF
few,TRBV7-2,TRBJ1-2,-,TGTGCCAGCAGCTTAGTCACCGGGAACGCTAACTATGGCTACACCTTC,CASSLVTGNANYGYTF
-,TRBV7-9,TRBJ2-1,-,TGTGCCAGCAGCTTACAAGTCCTAGAGGGTGAGCAGTTCTTC,CASSLQVLEGEQFF
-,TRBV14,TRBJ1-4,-,TGTGCCAGCAGCCAACAGGATGGAGGAAAACTGTTTTTT,CASSQQDGGKLFF
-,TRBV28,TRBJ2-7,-,TGTGCCAGCAGTCAAACCGGGAACACCCACGAGCAGTACTTC,CASSQTGNTHEQYF
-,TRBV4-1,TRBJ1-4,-,TGCGCCAGCACCCGGCGGTATAATGAAAAACTGTTTTTT,CASTRRYNEKLFF
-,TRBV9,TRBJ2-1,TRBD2,TGTGCCAGCAGCGTGGGGGGAGGGCCATCCTACAATGAGCAGTTCTTC,CASSVGGGPSYNEQFF
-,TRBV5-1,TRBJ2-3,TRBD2,TGCGCCAGCAGCCCCGAGGGGCCGGGAGGGCCAGTAGATACGCAGTATTTT,CASSPEGPGGPVDTQYF
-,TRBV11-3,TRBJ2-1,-,TGTGCCAGCAGCCCCGGCCCCGACAGTGGGGCAAATGAGCAGTTCTTC,CASSPGPDSGANEQFF
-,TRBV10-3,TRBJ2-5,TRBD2,TGTGCCATCAGTGCATCGACTAGCGGGAGGCAAGAGACCCAGTACTTC,CAISASTSGRQETQYF
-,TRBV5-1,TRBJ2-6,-,TGCGCCAGCAGCTTACGGGGTTCTGGGGCCAACGTCCTGACTTTC,CASSLRGSGANVLTF